This T cell receptor beta chain emerged from a study of neurological immune-mediated disorders. Study-level points and caveats: Private repertoires in all groups were suggested by the absence of shared CDR3 amino acid sequences among expanded clones across subjects.

This clonotype was seen many times. What it binds is not known. The cDNA was generated by 5'RACE with 10-nucleotide random UMIs. A single record per CDR3 protein comes from TCRdb applying MiXCR to the 5' RACE reads. The table shows about 95,000 distinct CDR3 sequences, with 3.5% to 4% occurring only once. The CDR3 is 12 amino acids. V was pared by 6 bases and J by 3 bases, with 9 bases between. The chain links TRBV12-3 or TRBV12-4 to TRBJ2-7; possible D gene TRBD1, 6 bases. This TCR came from a woman younger than 35 with multiple sclerosis. Sequenced sample: PBMCs. The CDR3 coding sequence is TGTGCCAGCAGAAAACAGGGCTACGAGCAGTACTTC. This sequence encodes CASRKQGYEQYF.